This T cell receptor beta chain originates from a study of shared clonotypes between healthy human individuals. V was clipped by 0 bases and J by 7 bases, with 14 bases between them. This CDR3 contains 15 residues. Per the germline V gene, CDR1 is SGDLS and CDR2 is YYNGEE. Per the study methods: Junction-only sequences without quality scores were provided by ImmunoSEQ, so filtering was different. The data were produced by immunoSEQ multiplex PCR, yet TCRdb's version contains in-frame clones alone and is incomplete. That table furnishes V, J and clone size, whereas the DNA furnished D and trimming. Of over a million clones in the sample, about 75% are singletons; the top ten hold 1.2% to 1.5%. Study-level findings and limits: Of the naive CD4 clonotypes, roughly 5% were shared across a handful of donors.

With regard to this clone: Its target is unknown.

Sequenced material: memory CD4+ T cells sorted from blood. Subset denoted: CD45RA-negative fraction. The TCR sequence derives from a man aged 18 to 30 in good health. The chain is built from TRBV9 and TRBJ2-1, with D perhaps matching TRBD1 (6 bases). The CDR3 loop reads CASSVALRGRNEQFF. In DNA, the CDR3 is TGTGCCAGCAGCGTAGCGTTGAGGGGGAGAAATGAGCAGTTCTTC.